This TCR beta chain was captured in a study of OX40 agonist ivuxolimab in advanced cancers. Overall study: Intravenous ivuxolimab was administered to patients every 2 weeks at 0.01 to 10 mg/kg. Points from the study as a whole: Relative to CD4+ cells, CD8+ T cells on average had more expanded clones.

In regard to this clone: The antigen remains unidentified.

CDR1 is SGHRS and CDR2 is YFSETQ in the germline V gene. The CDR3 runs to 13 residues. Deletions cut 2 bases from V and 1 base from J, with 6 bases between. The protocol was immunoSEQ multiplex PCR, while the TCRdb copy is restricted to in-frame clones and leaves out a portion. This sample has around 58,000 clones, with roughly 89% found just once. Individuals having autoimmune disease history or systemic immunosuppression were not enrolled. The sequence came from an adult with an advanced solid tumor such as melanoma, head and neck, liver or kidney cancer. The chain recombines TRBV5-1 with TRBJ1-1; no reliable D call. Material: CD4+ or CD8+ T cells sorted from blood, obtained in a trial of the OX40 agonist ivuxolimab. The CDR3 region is CASSFGENTEAFF. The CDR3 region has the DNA TGCGCCAGCAGCTTTGGAGAGAACACTGAAGCTTTCTTT.